Reported below is one T cell receptor beta chain. Its target is not known. This record belongs to a study of T-cell memory formation after mild COVID-19. The CDR3 sequence is 17 residues long. V shed 1 base, J shed 2 bases, and the junction held 12 bases outside the gene matches. Germline loops: CDR1 DFQATT, CDR2 SNEGSKA (reference sequence). Constant-segment primers and 5'RACE yielded cDNA libraries for TCR alpha and TCR beta, each carrying sample barcodes and UMIs. TCRdb passed the 5' RACE reads through MiXCR, listing each CDR3 protein once. The sample shows 250,000 to 350,000 distinct CDR3 sequences, more than 13% of them seen only once. Study observations and caveats: Clones contracting across day 15 to 85 had a balanced CD4/CD8 profile; later expanding clones leaned CD4+. A second wave of clones peaked on day 37, and their SARS-CoV-2 specificity went unconfirmed. The study detected some responding clones in pre-infection memory, suggesting cross-reactive memory joined.

Sequencing input: PBMCs or a T cell subset sorted from them (not recorded which). This TCR came from a man aged 18 to 29 who had mild COVID-19 (a few samples of this study predate the infection). Cell type and time point are not known. The V and J genes are TRBV20-1 and TRBJ2-7; TRBD2 matches at 9 bases. Here the CDR3 reads CSARVPSGGIVPYEQYF. In nucleotides, the CDR3 is TGCAGTGCTAGAGTCCCCAGCGGGGGGATTGTACCCTACGAGCAGTACTTC.